The entry below describes one TCR beta chain. The antigen remains unidentified. Ipilimumab, 1 mg/kg, started 14 to 28 days after autologous transplant. Patients received nivolumab 3 mg/kg at weeks 1, 4, 7, 10, then fortnightly to week 26. Assay used: immunoSEQ multiplex PCR; TCRdb lists only in-frame clones, some missing. The table lists fewer than 45,000 clones, roughly 92% of them singletons. This sample was taken from a study of ipilimumab plus nivolumab after autologous stem cell transplantation. In the study overall: Myeloma cases were transplant-naive high-risk or relapsed within 3 years post first autologous transplant.

Study findings and constraints: Per the authors, repertoire, Treg and microbiota data justify further study.

The receptor was derived from a male donor with multiple myeloma. The specimen comprised PBMCs, sampled in a trial of ipilimumab plus nivolumab as post-transplant consolidation.

This CDR3 reads CASSSDSRGEKLFF. The CDR3 DNA reads as TGTGCCAGCAGCTCGGACTCGAGGGGGGAAAAACTGTTTTTT. The genes are TRBV4-2 and TRBJ1-4, with D perhaps TRBD1 (6 bases). The germline gives CDR1 LGHNA, CDR2 YNFKEQ. CDR3 length equals 14 residues. The germline V and J ends were trimmed by 5 bases and 8 bases, with 15 bases remaining between them.